This T cell receptor (beta chain) was documented in a study of T cell repertoires in cytomegalovirus infection. Study-level background: Public TCR beta signatures indicated both CMV infection and matching HLA type.

This clonotype was seen repeatedly, ten times or more. Each CDR3 protein is one row after TCRdb ran MiXCR on the reads. The profile shows around 280,000 distinct CDR3 sequences, 12% to 15% of them singletons. The CDR3 sequence is 16 residues long. Germline values: CDR1 LNHDA, CDR2 SQIVND (reference sequence). Trimming shortened V by 3 bases and J by 0 bases, and 9 bases separated the two germline ends. The sample consisted of PBMCs. The TCR sequence derives from a human donor in good health (CMV status not recorded). Some clones in this sample may be carry-over from other donors' samples. This chain connects TRBV19 to TRBJ2-6; D perhaps matches TRBD1 (6 bases). The CDR3 DNA follows: TGTGCCAGTAGTATCCGAGGGGGCTCTGGGGCCAACGTCCTGACTTTC. It translates to CASSIRGGSGANVLTF.